A single T cell receptor (beta chain) is shown here with its context. The sample originates from a study of identical twins. In TCRdb, the 5' RACE reads were re-called with MiXCR into one record per CDR3 protein. The sample lists 650,000 to 750,000 distinct CDR3 sequences, approximately 22% occurring once. Trimming removed 5 bases from V and 2 bases from J; junction bases left unmatched: 13. CDR3 size: 17 residues. Separately, the same data were catalogued under a study of T cells expressing NK-cell markers.

The sequenced material came from PBMCs. The chain uses TRBV12-3 or TRBV12-4 and TRBJ2-7; 9 nucleotides match TRBD1. This clonotype was sampled from a woman aged 18-30 years in good health. CDR3 nucleotides: TGTGCCAGCAGTACTACCCGCGGGACAGGGAATCCCTACGAGCAGTACTTC. Translating it yields CASSTTRGTGNPYEQYF.